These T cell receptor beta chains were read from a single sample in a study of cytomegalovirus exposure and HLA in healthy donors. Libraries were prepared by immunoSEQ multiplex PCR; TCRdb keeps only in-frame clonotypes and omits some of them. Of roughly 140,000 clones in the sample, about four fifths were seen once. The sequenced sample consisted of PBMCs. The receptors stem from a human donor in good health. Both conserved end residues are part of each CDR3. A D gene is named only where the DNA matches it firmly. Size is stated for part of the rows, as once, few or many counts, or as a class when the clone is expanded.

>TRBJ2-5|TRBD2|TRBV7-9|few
TGTGCCAGCAGCTTGACTAGCGGAGAGACCCAGTACTTC
CASSLTSGETQYF
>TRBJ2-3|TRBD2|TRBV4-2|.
TGTGCCAGCAGCCAGGAATCGCGGGAGGGATGGGATACGCAGTATTTT
CASSQESREGWDTQYF
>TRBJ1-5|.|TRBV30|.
TGTGCCTGGAGGGGACACACTAGCAATCAGCCCCAGCATTTT
CAWRGHTSNQPQHF
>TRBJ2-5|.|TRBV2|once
TGTGCCAGCACTTATAGCGTAGAGACCCAGTACTTC
CASTYSVETQYF
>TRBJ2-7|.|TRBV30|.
TGTGCCTGGAGTTCGACAGGAAACGAGCAGTACTTC
CAWSSTGNEQYF
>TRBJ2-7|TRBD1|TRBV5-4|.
TGTGCCAGCAGCCAGTCCGGGACAGGGCCCTACGAGCAGTACTTC
CASSQSGTGPYEQYF
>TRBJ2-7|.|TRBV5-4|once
TGTGCCAGCAGCTTGGCCCGGACTGGATCCTACGAGCAGTACTTC
CASSLARTGSYEQYF
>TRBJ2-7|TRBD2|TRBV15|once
TGTGCCACCAGCAGCCCTAGCGGGAGCTACGAGCAGTACTTC
CATSSPSGSYEQYF
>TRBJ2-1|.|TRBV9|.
TGTGCCAGCAGCGCTGGACAGCTCGGGGGGAATGAGCAGTTCTTC
CASSAGQLGGNEQFF
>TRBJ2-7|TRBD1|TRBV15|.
TGTGCCACCGCCATGGGACCGACAGGGGCCTACGAGCAGTACTTC
CATAMGPTGAYEQYF
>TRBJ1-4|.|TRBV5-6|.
TGTGCCAGCAGCTTGCAGGGCGTTAATGAAAAACTGTTTTTT
CASSLQGVNEKLFF
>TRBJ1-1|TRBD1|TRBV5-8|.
TGTGCCAGCAGCCGGGGACAGCTGAACACTGAAGCTTTCTTT
CASSRGQLNTEAFF
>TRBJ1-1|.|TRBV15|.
TGTGCCACCAGCAGTACTAACATGGCCGCGGCTTTCTTT
CATSSTNMAAAFF
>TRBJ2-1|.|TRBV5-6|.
TGTGCCAGCAGCTCGAGTGCTTTACAGCTCTACAATGAGCAGTTCTTC
CASSSSALQLYNEQFF
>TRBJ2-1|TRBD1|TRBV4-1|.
TGCGCCAGCAGCCAAGATAGGGGGCCCAACAATGAGCAGTTCTTC
CASSQDRGPNNEQFF
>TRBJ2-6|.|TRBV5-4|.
TGTGCCAGCAGCCCAGGGTTGGGCGGTTCTTCCTCTGGGGCCAACGTCCTGACTTTC
CASSPGLGGSSSGANVLTF
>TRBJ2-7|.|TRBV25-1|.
TGTGCCAGCAGAAACAGGGTTTCCTACGAGCAGTACTTC
CASRNRVSYEQYF
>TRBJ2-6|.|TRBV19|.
TGTGCCAGTAGTATACTATTGGGGCCTGGGGCCAACGTCCTGACTTTC
CASSILLGPGANVLTF
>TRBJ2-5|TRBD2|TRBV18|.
TGTGCCAGCTCATATAGCGGGAGGGTTCAAGAGACCCAGTACTTC
CASSYSGRVQETQYF
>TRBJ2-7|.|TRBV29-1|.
TGCAGCGTTGAAGATCCCGGGGTCTACGAGCAGTACTTC
CSVEDPGVYEQYF
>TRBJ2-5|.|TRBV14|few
TGTGCCAGCAGCCCTCCACGGAGAGAGACCCAGTACTTC
CASSPPRRETQYF
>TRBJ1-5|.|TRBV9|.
TGTGCCAGCAGCGTAGGAGGGTCAGGGCCCCAGCATTTT
CASSVGGSGPQHF
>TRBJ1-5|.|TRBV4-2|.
TGTGCCAGCAGCCAAGATTTCGACACCAGCAATCAGCCCCAGCATTTT
CASSQDFDTSNQPQHF
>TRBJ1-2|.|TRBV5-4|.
TGTGCCAGCAGCTTGGGCCCGTTCGACAGCTTAAACTATGGCTACACCTTC
CASSLGPFDSLNYGYTF
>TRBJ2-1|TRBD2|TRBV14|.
TGTGCCAGCAGCAAACCCGGGACTAGCGGGAGGCCCCCGGGTGAGCAGTTCTTC
CASSKPGTSGRPPGEQFF
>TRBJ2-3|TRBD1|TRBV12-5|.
TGTGCTAGTGGTTCTACAACCGGGACAGGGGTAGACGTCCAGTCCCATAAAATTTATACGCAGTATTTT
CASGSTTGTGVDVQSHKIYTQYF
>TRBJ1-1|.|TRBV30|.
TGTTCCTGGCAGAACCTGAACACTGAAGCTTTCTTT
CSWQNLNTEAFF